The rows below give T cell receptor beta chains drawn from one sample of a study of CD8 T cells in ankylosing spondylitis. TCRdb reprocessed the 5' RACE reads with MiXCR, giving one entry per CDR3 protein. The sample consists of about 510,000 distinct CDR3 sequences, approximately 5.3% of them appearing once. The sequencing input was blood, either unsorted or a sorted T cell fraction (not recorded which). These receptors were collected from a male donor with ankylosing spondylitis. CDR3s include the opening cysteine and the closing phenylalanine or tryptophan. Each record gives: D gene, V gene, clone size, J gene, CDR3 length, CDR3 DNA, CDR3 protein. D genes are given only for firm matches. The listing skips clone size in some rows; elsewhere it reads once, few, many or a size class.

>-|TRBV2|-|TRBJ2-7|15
TGTGCCAGCAGACAGGGCTTTAGTCTCAACTACGAGCAGTACTTC
CASRQGFSLNYEQYF
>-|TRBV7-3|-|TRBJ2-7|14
TGTGCCAGCAGCAAAGTGGGTCTTCCGGACGAGCAGTACTTC
CASSKVGLPDEQYF
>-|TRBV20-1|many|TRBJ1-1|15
TGCAGTGCATCAGATCAGGGGTTGCCGAACACTGAAGCTTTCTTT
CSASDQGLPNTEAFF
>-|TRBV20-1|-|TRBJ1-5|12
TGCAGTGCTGGGAGTTTTAATCAGCCCCAGCATTTT
CSAGSFNQPQHF
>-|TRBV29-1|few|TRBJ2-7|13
TGCAGCGTTTGGGTGGTAGGCTCCTACGAGCAGTACTTC
CSVWVVGSYEQYF
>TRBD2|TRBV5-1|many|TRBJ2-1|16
TGCGCCAGCAGCTCCCCCAGCGGGATTTCCTACAATGAGCAGTTCTTC
CASSSPSGISYNEQFF
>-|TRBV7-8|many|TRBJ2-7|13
TGTGCCAGCAGTCCCAGGGAGTCCCACGAGCAGTACTTC
CASSPRESHEQYF
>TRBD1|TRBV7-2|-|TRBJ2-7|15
TGTGCCAGCAGCCTCCGGGACAGGGATTCCTACGAGCAGTACTTC
CASSLRDRDSYEQYF
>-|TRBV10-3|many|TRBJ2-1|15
TGTGCCATCAGTGACGCGGGGAGCTCCTACAATGAGCAGTTCTTC
CAISDAGSSYNEQFF
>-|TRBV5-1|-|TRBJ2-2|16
-
CARVPRAVRTPGSCFF
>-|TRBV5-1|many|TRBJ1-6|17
TGCGCCAGCAGCCGGGGGGAACGGTCAGGGCCGAATTCACCCCTCCACTTT
CASSRGERSGPNSPLHF
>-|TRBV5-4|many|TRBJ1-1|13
TGTGCCAGCAGCCCGAGAGGGTTCACTGAAGCTTTCTTT
CASSPRGFTEAFF
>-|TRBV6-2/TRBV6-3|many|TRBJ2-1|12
TGTGCCAGCAGACCCTATGCCGCTGAGCAGTTCTTC
CASRPYAAEQFF
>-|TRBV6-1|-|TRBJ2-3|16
TGTGCCAGTTCTCGAAGGCAAGCGGCGTTCACAGATACGCAGTATTTT
CASSRRQAAFTDTQYF
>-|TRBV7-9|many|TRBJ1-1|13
TGTGCCAGCAGCTTATTCGGGAACACTGAAGCTTTCTTT
CASSLFGNTEAFF
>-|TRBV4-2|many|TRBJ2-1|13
TGTGCCAGCAGCCACACTAGCCACAATGAGCAGTTCTTC
CASSHTSHNEQFF
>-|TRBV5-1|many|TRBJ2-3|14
TGCGCCAGCAGCTTGGGACCCTCCCAGGATACGCAGTATTTT
CASSLGPSQDTQYF
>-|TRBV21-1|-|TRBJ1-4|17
TGTGCCAGCAGCTCCCAGTCCCCGACCGCAGAGAATGAAAAACTGTTTTTT
CASSSQSPTAENEKLFF
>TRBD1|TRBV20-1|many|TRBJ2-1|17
TGCAGTGCTAGCGGGACAGGTGACTCTTATCCCTACAATGAGCAGTTCTTC
CSASGTGDSYPYNEQFF
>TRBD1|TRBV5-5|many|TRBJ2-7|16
TGTGCCAGCAGCGGGAGACAGGGTCCCAGCTCCTACGAGCAGTACTTC
CASSGRQGPSSYEQYF
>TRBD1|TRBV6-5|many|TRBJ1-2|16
TGTGCCAGCAGTTACTCTCCCAGGGGGCGACGGTATGGCTACACCTTC
CASSYSPRGRRYGYTF
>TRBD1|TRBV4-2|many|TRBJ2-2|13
TGTGCCAGCAGCCGGGACAGGCCCGGGGAGCTGTTTTTT
CASSRDRPGELFF
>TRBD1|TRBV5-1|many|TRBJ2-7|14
TGCGCCAGCAGTTCGGGACAGGGTTACGACGAGCAGTACTTC
CASSSGQGYDEQYF
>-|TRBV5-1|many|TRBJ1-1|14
TGCGCCAGCAGCTCCGCTCGCACGAACACTGAAGCTTTCTTT
CASSSARTNTEAFF
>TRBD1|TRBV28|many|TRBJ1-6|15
TGTGCCAGCAGTTTATCCTGGCAGGGGGATTCACCCCTCCACTTT
CASSLSWQGDSPLHF
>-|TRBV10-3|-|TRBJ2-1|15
TGTGCCATCATGGGGGGCGGCGACTTATACAATGAGCAGTTCTTC
CAIMGGGDLYNEQFF
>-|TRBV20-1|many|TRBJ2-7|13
TGCAGTGCTACCCTCGGGACTCTCTACGAGCAGTACTTC
CSATLGTLYEQYF
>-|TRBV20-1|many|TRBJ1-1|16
TGCAGTGCTGTGTTAGACGGAGCAACCGGGAACACTGAAGCTTTCTTT
CSAVLDGATGNTEAFF
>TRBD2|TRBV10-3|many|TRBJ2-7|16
TGTGCCATCAGTGAGATGATTAGCGGGAGGTCCTACGAGCAGTACTTC
CAISEMISGRSYEQYF
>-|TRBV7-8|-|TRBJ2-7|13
TGTGCCAGCAGCTCTTGGCCGGGCTACGAGCAGTACTTC
CASSSWPGYEQYF
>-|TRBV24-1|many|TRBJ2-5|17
TGTGCCACCAGTGATCGTGCAGGGGTTGGCTGGCAAGAGACCCAGTACTTC
CATSDRAGVGWQETQYF
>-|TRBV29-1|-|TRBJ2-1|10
TGCAGCGTTGTGTCCAATGAGCAGTTCTTC
CSVVSNEQFF
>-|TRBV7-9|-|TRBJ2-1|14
TGTGCCAGCGGGCTGGGACCCCATCACAATGAGCAGTTCTTC
CASGLGPHHNEQFF
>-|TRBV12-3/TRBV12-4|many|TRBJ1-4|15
TGTGCCAGCAGGCCCACCGGGGCTGGTAATGAAAAACTGTTTTTT
CASRPTGAGNEKLFF
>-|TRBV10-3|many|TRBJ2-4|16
TGTGCCATCAGTGGAGGCTTTCAGGGGCAAGGGAACATTCAGTACTTC
CAISGGFQGQGNIQYF
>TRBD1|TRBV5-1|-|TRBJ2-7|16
TGCGCCAGCAGCTTGGCCTCCGGGACAGGGATCTACGAGCAGTACTTC
CASSLASGTGIYEQYF
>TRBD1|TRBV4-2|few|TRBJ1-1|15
TGTGCCAGCAGCCAACAGGGGGCTGTGTACACTGAAGCTTTCTTT
CASSQQGAVYTEAFF
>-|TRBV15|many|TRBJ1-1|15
TGTGCCACCAGCAGGCAACAGGGCCTGAACACTGAAGCTTTCTTT
CATSRQQGLNTEAFF
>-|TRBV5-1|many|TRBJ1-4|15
TGCGCCAGCAGCTTGGCGAGGGGAAGTGGTGAAAAACTGTTTTTT
CASSLARGSGEKLFF
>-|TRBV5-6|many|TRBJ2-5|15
TGTGCCAGCAGCGTCCTTAGGGTTACAGGGGAGACCCAGTACTTC
CASSVLRVTGETQYF
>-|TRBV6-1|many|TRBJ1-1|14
TGTGCCAGCATCCCGGCAGGGGTGAACACTGAAGCTTTCTTT
CASIPAGVNTEAFF
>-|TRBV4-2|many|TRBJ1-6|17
TGTGCCAGCAGCCAAGTCACAGGAAGCTCCTATAATTCACCCCTCCACTTT
CASSQVTGSSYNSPLHF
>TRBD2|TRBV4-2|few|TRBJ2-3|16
TGTGCCAGCAGCCAATTTTTAGCGGGAGGGACAGATACGCAGTATTTT
CASSQFLAGGTDTQYF
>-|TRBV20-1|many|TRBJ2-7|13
TGCAGTGCTAAGGGGCCCCTCACCTACGAGCAGTACTTC
CSAKGPLTYEQYF
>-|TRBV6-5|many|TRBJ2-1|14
TGTGCCAGCTGTTCGTCCGCCCGGCACAATGAGCAGTTCTTC
CASCSSARHNEQFF
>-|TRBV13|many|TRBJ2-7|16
TGTGCCAGCAGCCCCCCCGGAGAGGGGAGAGTCTACGAGCAGTACTTC
CASSPPGEGRVYEQYF
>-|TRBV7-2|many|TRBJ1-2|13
TGTGCCAGCAGCTCCCAATACGGTGGTGGCTACACCTTC
CASSSQYGGGYTF
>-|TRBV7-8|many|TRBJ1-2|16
TGTGCCAGCAACCCCTCGTCGTCGCCCTCTAACTATGGCTACACCTTC
CASNPSSSPSNYGYTF
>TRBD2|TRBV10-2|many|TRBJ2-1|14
TGCGCCAGCAGAGAACTAGCGGGATTCAATGAGCAGTTCTTC
CASRELAGFNEQFF
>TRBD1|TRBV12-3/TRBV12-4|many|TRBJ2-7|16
TGTGCCAGCAGAAAACCGGGACAGGGGGACTCCTACGAGCAGTACTTC
CASRKPGQGDSYEQYF
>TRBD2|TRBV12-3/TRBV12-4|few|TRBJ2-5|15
TGTGCCAGCAGTTTAGTGCGGGGGGGACAAGAGACCCAGTACTTC
CASSLVRGGQETQYF
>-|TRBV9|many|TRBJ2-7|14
TGTGCCAGCAGCCCCCAGACGGCCTCCTACGAGCAGTACTTC
CASSPQTASYEQYF
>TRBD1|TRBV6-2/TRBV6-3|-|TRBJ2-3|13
TGTGCCAGCAAGGGGGCGTACACAGATACGCAGTATTTT
CASKGAYTDTQYF
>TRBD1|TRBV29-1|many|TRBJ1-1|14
TGCAGCGTTGAAGACAGGGGGTGGGACACTGAAGCTTTCTTT
CSVEDRGWDTEAFF